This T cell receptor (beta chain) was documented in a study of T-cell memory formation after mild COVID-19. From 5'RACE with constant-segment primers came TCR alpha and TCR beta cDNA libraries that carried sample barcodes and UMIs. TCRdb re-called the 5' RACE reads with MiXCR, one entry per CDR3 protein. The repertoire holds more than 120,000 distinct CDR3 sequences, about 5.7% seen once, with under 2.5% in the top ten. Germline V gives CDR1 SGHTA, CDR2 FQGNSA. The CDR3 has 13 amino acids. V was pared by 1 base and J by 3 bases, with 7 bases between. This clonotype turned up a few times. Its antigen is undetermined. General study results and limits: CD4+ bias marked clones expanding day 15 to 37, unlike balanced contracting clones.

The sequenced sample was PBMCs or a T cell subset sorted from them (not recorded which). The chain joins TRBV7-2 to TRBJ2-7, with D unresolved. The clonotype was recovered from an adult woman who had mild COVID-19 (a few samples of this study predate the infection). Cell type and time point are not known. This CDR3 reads CASSLEQYYEQYF. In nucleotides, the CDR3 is TGTGCCAGCAGCTTAGAACAGTACTACGAGCAGTACTTC. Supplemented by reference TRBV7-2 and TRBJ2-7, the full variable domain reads GAGVSQSPSNKVTEKGKDVELRCDPISGHTALYWYRQSLGQGLEFLIYFQGNSAPDKSGLPSDRFSAERTGGSVSTLTIQRTQQEDSAVYLCASSLEQYYEQYFGPGTRLTVT.